Sequencing of this T cell receptor beta chain was carried out in a study of T cell responses to AZD1222 COVID-19 vaccine. Study results and limitations: All repertoire sampling was performed exclusively after the peak T cell response. Regions left unmutated in variants are reportedly the target of nearly half of spike-specific TCRs. Donors were mostly white British, more females; clonal diversity possibly underestimated.

The table came from immunoSEQ multiplex PCR; TCRdb's copy has only in-frame clones and leaves some out. The table has about 140,000 clones, about 92% seen once. A note on this clone: What it binds is unknown.

Germline loops: CDR1 MDHEN, CDR2 SYDVKM. The CDR3 consists of 11 residues. Trimming left V 5 bases short and J 8 bases short, with 7 bases between. This rearrangement joins TRBV28 to TRBJ2-1, with D possibly being TRBD1 (5 bases). The sequencing here drew on peripheral blood, taken on day 0 of AZD1222 vaccination. The TCR sequence derives from an adult in good health. The CDR3 coding sequence is TGTGCCAGCAGTAGGGGTTATGAGCAGTTCTTC. Translation: CASSRGYEQFF.